This is a list of T cell receptor beta chains from one sample in a study of Ad26.COV2.S vaccination and SARS-CoV-2 variants. Assay: immunoSEQ multiplex PCR; the TCRdb copy retains only in-frame clones and omits some. The sample holds 350,000 to 450,000 clones, about nine tenths seen once. Sequenced here: peripheral blood, sampled in a trial of Ad26.COV2.S vaccine versus placebo. All receptors derive from a person aged 18-65 years who received the Ad26.COV2.S COVID-19 vaccine or a placebo. Both conserved end residues are part of each CDR3. The order of the fields is CDR3 DNA, CDR3 protein, D gene, clone size, J gene, V gene. D genes are given only for firm matches. Some rows mark clone size as missing; the rest say once, few, many or name a class of expanded clone.

CDR3 DNA: TGTGCCATCAGATCCGGGACAGGGGATAATCAGCCCCAGCATTTT
CDR3 protein: CAIRSGTGDNQPQHF
D gene: TRBD1
clone size: .
J gene: TRBJ1-5
V gene: TRBV10-3

CDR3 DNA: TGTGCCAGCAGTTTATATGGGGCAATGAACACTGAAGCTTTCTTT
CDR3 protein: CASSLYGAMNTEAFF
D gene: .
clone size: .
J gene: TRBJ1-1
V gene: TRBV27

CDR3 DNA: TGTGCCAGCAGCGGCCGGGACAGGGTCTCTGGAAACACCATATATTTT
CDR3 protein: CASSGRDRVSGNTIYF
D gene: TRBD1
clone size: .
J gene: TRBJ1-3
V gene: TRBV5-4

CDR3 DNA: TGTGCCAGTAGTATACGGACAGGGGGAGGTCAGCCCCAGCATTTT
CDR3 protein: CASSIRTGGGQPQHF
D gene: TRBD1
clone size: .
J gene: TRBJ1-5
V gene: TRBV19

CDR3 DNA: TGTGCCAGCACTGGGTTCGGAAACACCATATATTTT
CDR3 protein: CASTGFGNTIYF
D gene: .
clone size: .
J gene: TRBJ1-3
V gene: TRBV28

CDR3 DNA: TGTGCCAGCAGTCCCCCCCAGCGTTCGGAGACCCAGTACTTC
CDR3 protein: CASSPPQRSETQYF
D gene: .
clone size: .
J gene: TRBJ2-5
V gene: TRBV6-6

CDR3 DNA: TGTGCCAGCAGCCAAGGGACGTTTAACACTGAAGCTTTCTTT
CDR3 protein: CASSQGTFNTEAFF
D gene: .
clone size: once
J gene: TRBJ1-1
V gene: TRBV4-2

CDR3 DNA: TGTGCCAGCAGTTATCGGGGGCGCGAGCAGTACTTC
CDR3 protein: CASSYRGREQYF
D gene: .
clone size: .
J gene: TRBJ2-7
V gene: TRBV6-2/TRBV6-3

CDR3 DNA: TGTGCCAGCAGCTTAAGGTCAGGGAATCAGCCCCAGCATTTT
CDR3 protein: CASSLRSGNQPQHF
D gene: .
clone size: .
J gene: TRBJ1-5
V gene: TRBV7-2

CDR3 DNA: TGTGCCAGCAGTGCGGGACAGGGGAGAGGCTACACCTTC
CDR3 protein: CASSAGQGRGYTF
D gene: TRBD1
clone size: .
J gene: TRBJ1-2
V gene: TRBV12-3/TRBV12-4

CDR3 DNA: TGTGCCAGCAGCTTAACTGACGCGAGGCCCTACGAGCAGTACTTC
CDR3 protein: CASSLTDARPYEQYF
D gene: .
clone size: .
J gene: TRBJ2-7
V gene: TRBV5-5

CDR3 DNA: TGTGCCAGCAGCTTAATGGGGCAGGGTACTTACGAGCAGTACTTC
CDR3 protein: CASSLMGQGTYEQYF
D gene: .
clone size: .
J gene: TRBJ2-7
V gene: TRBV11-2

CDR3 DNA: TGTGCCAGCAGCGACCTCGCAGGGGCAGGGTACCTCAATCAGCCCCAGCATTTT
CDR3 protein: CASSDLAGAGYLNQPQHF
D gene: .
clone size: .
J gene: TRBJ1-5
V gene: TRBV28

CDR3 DNA: TGCGCCAGCAGCCACGCAAGCCGAAACGAGCAGTACTTC
CDR3 protein: CASSHASRNEQYF
D gene: .
clone size: .
J gene: TRBJ2-7
V gene: TRBV5-1

CDR3 DNA: TGTGCCAGCAGAACCCTCAGGGGGGCACTAGCCAAAAACATTCAGTACTTC
CDR3 protein: CASRTLRGALAKNIQYF
D gene: .
clone size: .
J gene: TRBJ2-4
V gene: TRBV28

CDR3 DNA: TGTGCCAGCAGTACTCAGGGAGGTCGGGGCAATGAGCAGTTCTTC
CDR3 protein: CASSTQGGRGNEQFF
D gene: .
clone size: .
J gene: TRBJ2-1
V gene: TRBV6-5

CDR3 DNA: TGTGCCAGCAGCGACTCCTGGACAGGGGCTCGGGTAGAGCAGTACTTC
CDR3 protein: CASSDSWTGARVEQYF
D gene: TRBD1
clone size: .
J gene: TRBJ2-7
V gene: TRBV11-1

CDR3 DNA: TGTGCCAGCAGCTTATCTCCAGGGTGGCCCTACGAGCAGTACTTC
CDR3 protein: CASSLSPGWPYEQYF
D gene: .
clone size: .
J gene: TRBJ2-7
V gene: TRBV7-8

CDR3 DNA: TGTGCCAGCAGAGATCTCCGGGACTCTCTACGTGCCGGGGAGCTGTTTTTT
CDR3 protein: CASRDLRDSLRAGELFF
D gene: .
clone size: .
J gene: TRBJ2-2
V gene: TRBV28

CDR3 DNA: TGTGCCAGCAGCTTGCCAGCGGGAGGGTCCTACGAGCAGTACTTC
CDR3 protein: CASSLPAGGSYEQYF
D gene: TRBD2
clone size: .
J gene: TRBJ2-7
V gene: TRBV5-4

CDR3 DNA: TGTGCCAGCTCTTCGACAGGGGATAATTCACCCCTCCACTTT
CDR3 protein: CASSSTGDNSPLHF
D gene: TRBD1
clone size: .
J gene: TRBJ1-6
V gene: TRBV2

CDR3 DNA: TGTGCCAGCAGTACGTACAGGCAGGGGGGACCCACAGATACGCAGTATTTT
CDR3 protein: CASSTYRQGGPTDTQYF
D gene: .
clone size: .
J gene: TRBJ2-3
V gene: TRBV27

CDR3 DNA: TGTGCCAGTAGTATGGACCAGCTCAATCAGCCCCAGCATTTT
CDR3 protein: CASSMDQLNQPQHF
D gene: .
clone size: .
J gene: TRBJ1-5
V gene: TRBV19

CDR3 DNA: TGTGCCATCAGCCGGACAGGGGGCGATGAGCAGCCCCAGCATTTT
CDR3 protein: CAISRTGGDEQPQHF
D gene: TRBD1
clone size: .
J gene: TRBJ1-5
V gene: TRBV10-3

CDR3 DNA: TGTGCCAGCAGCAAGTCCCCAGGGGAGGGTCAGCCCCAGCATTTT
CDR3 protein: CASSKSPGEGQPQHF
D gene: .
clone size: .
J gene: TRBJ1-5
V gene: TRBV6-8

CDR3 DNA: TGTGCCAGCAGTCTCGACAGGGACGAGCAGTACTTC
CDR3 protein: CASSLDRDEQYF
D gene: TRBD1
clone size: .
J gene: TRBJ2-7
V gene: TRBV11-3

CDR3 DNA: TGTGCCAGCAGTGGACAGGGAAGGAGCGAGCAGTACTTC
CDR3 protein: CASSGQGRSEQYF
D gene: TRBD1
clone size: .
J gene: TRBJ2-7
V gene: TRBV5-5

CDR3 DNA: TGTGCCAGCAGTAGTGGACAGGGCGGCACCGGGGAGCTGTTTTTT
CDR3 protein: CASSSGQGGTGELFF
D gene: TRBD1
clone size: .
J gene: TRBJ2-2
V gene: TRBV5-4

CDR3 DNA: TGTGCCACCGGTCCGACCCGCAACACTGAAGCTTTCTTT
CDR3 protein: CATGPTRNTEAFF
D gene: .
clone size: .
J gene: TRBJ1-1
V gene: TRBV15

CDR3 DNA: TGTGCCAGCAGCCATACAGGGGGAGTCTCTGAAGCTTTCTTT
CDR3 protein: CASSHTGGVSEAFF
D gene: TRBD1
clone size: few
J gene: TRBJ1-1
V gene: TRBV3-1/TRBV3-2

CDR3 DNA: TGTGCCAGCAGTTTATCGCCTACTGTCGGGGGTTCACCCCTCCACTTT
CDR3 protein: CASSLSPTVGGSPLHF
D gene: .
clone size: .
J gene: TRBJ1-6
V gene: TRBV27